These 22 T cell receptor beta chains came from one sample sequenced in a study of cytomegalovirus exposure and HLA in healthy donors. Vbeta (60) and Jbeta (13) primers were used in the PCR. This table comes from immunoSEQ multiplex PCR, and its TCRdb copy is limited to in-frame clones, with some not included. The data contain about 130,000 clones, 81% of them singletons. The sequenced sample consisted of PBMCs. The source is a man aged 18-30 years in good health and CMV-seropositive.

The gene calls are TRBV4-1 and TRBJ1-2; D is uncertain. With 1 base removed from V and 8 bases from J, the gap between germline ends came to 14 bases. Germline CDR1 reads MGHRA; CDR2 reads YSYEKL. The CDR3 covers 14 residues. The CDR3: CASSQVPGREGYTF. The DNA of the CDR3 is TGCGCCAGCAGCCAAGTTCCGGGCCGGGAAGGCTACACCTTC.

The rearrangement links TRBV18 to TRBJ1-4; TRBD1 might be the D (6 bases). V was shortened by 2 bases and J by 6 bases, with 10 bases between the two germline ends. Germline assignment: CDR1 KGHSH and CDR2 LQKENI. The CDR3 has 14 residues. CDR3 protein: CASSPETGHEKLFF. The DNA for the CDR3 is TGTGCCAGCTCACCAGAAACAGGGCATGAAAAACTGTTTTTT.

Regarding this clone: The junction and the germline gene differ at one end; a read error may be behind it. The rearrangement links TRBV11-3 to TRBJ2-7; 7 bases are shared with TRBD1. Per germline, CDR1 SGHNT and CDR2 YENEEA. The CDR3 totals 15 residues. In nucleotides, the CDR3 is TGTGCCAGCAGCCCATCAAGGACAGGCACCTACGGGCAGTACTTC. This sequence encodes CASSPSRTGTYGQYF.

V gene TRBV29-1 combines with J gene TRBJ1-2, with 7 bases aligning to TRBD1. Germline lookup yields CDR1 SQVTM and CDR2 ANQGSEA. Losses at the gene ends were 6 bases for V and 6 bases for J; bases not matched to a gene: 13. CDR3 size: 14 residues. The CDR3 loop is CSVAGTGDRDGYTF. CDR3 bases: TGCAGCGTCGCAGGAACAGGGGACCGCGATGGCTACACCTTC.

This clone was recorded a few times. V usage is TRBV5-1 and J usage is TRBJ1-2, with 9 bases aligning to TRBD1. In germline, CDR1 is SGHRS, CDR2 YFSETQ. Trimming cost V 5 bases and J 8 bases; bases outside gene matches: 10. The CDR3 is 14 amino acids. The CDR3 sequence: CASSPGTGNLGYTF. CDR3 nucleotides: TGCGCCAGCAGTCCAGGGACAGGGAATTTAGGCTACACCTTC.

About this clone: At one of its ends the junction is not consistent with the germline gene, which may arise from a read error. V is TRBV5-1 and J is TRBJ2-3, with 8 bases identical to TRBD1. CDR1 and CDR2 (germline): SGHRS, YFSETQ. The CDR3 contains 13 residues. The CDR3 reads CASSVPGTGTQYF. The CDR3 DNA sequence: TGCGCCAGCAGCGTCCCAGGGACAGGTACGCAGTATTTT. Using reference TRBV5-1 and TRBJ2-3 for the parts outside the CDR3, the full variable domain is KAGVTQTPRYLIKTRGQQVTLSCSPISGHRSVSWYQQTPGQGLQFLFEYFSETQRNKGNFPGRFSGRQFSNSRSEMNVSTLELGDSALYLCASSVPGTGTQYFGPGTRLTVL.

The chain has TRBV4-1 and TRBJ2-7; D is possibly TRBD1 (5 bases). The CDR3 length is 13 residues. The V gene lost 0 bases and the J gene lost 5 bases, with 8 bases spanning the gap. The germline CDR1 and CDR2 sequences are MGHRA and YSYEKL. CDR3 in amino acids: CASSQDSRDEQYF. In nucleotides, the CDR3 is TGCGCCAGCAGCCAAGATAGCAGGGACGAGCAGTACTTC.

The chain joins TRBV2 to TRBJ1-3; the D gene is possibly TRBD1 (6 bases). The CDR3 loop spans 14 amino acids. CDR1 SNHLY and CDR2 FYNNEI come from the germline V gene. Trimming stripped 4 bases from V and 2 bases from J, with 9 bases between. CDR3 nucleotide sequence: TGTGCCAGCAGTGTAGGGGGTGCTGGAAACACCATATATTTT. Translated: CASSVGGAGNTIYF.

The V gene is TRBV5-1, the J gene TRBJ2-1, with 7 bases identical to TRBD2. CDR1 and CDR2 from the germline V gene are SGHRS and YFSETQ. V lost 1 base, J lost 7 bases, and 8 bases stayed unmatched. The CDR3 has 15 amino acids. CDR3 bases: TGCGCCAGCAGCTTGAAAGGACTCGGGGGGAATGAGCAGTTCTTC. It yields the protein CASSLKGLGGNEQFF.

This sequence joins TRBV30 and TRBJ2-5; TRBD1 matches 12 bases. The length of the CDR3 is 15 residues. Germline values: CDR1 GTSNPN, CDR2 SVGIG (reference sequence). The ends lost 3 bases at V and 4 bases at J; junction bases unmatched: 6. The CDR3 protein is CAWSAGQGAVETQYF. Written as DNA, the CDR3 is TGTGCCTGGAGCGCGGGACAGGGGGCTGTAGAGACCCAGTACTTC.

V and J are TRBV6-1 and TRBJ1-6, with no clear D. The CDR3 covers 13 residues. CDR1 and CDR2 (germline): MNHNS, SASEGT. Trimming shortened V by 2 bases and J by 8 bases, and 7 bases separated the two germline ends. The CDR3 loop reads CASSELGDSPLHF. The CDR3 DNA is TGTGCCAGCAGTGAACTCGGGGATTCACCCCTCCACTTT.

The V call is TRBV30, the J call TRBJ2-3; D is possibly TRBD2 (7 bases). CDR3 size: 13 residues. Trimming shortened V by 2 bases and J by 6 bases, and 12 bases separated the two germline ends. Germline CDR1 GTSNPN, CDR2 SVGIG (reference sequence). The CDR3 reads CAWSRGAGDTQYF. CDR3 sequence (DNA): TGTGCCTGGAGTCGGGGGGCGGGGGATACGCAGTATTTT.

The rearrangement links TRBV5-5 to TRBJ1-1; 8 positions agree with TRBD1. V shed 3 bases, J shed 3 bases, and the junction held 4 bases outside the gene matches. The CDR3 sequence is 14 residues long. CDR1 and CDR2 (germline): SGHKS, YYEKEE (reference sequence). CDR3: CASSSPGQDTEAFF. Written as DNA, the CDR3 is TGTGCCAGCAGCTCGCCGGGACAGGACACTGAAGCTTTCTTT.

There are a few counts of this clone. V and J are TRBV27 and TRBJ2-3; weak D call: TRBD1 (5 bases). Germline V lookup: CDR1 MNHEY, CDR2 SMNVEV (reference sequence). The CDR3 totals 13 residues. Trimming took off 3 bases at V and 7 bases at J, with 11 bases between the two ends. For the CDR3, the DNA is TGTGCCAGCAGTTTGGCAGGGTATAATACGCAGTATTTT. This codes for CASSLAGYNTQYF.

The chain has TRBV5-6 and TRBJ1-2; the match to TRBD1 covers 8 bases. The trim removed 0 bases at V and 6 bases at J, leaving 7 bases unmatched. The length of the CDR3 is 15 residues. The germline gives CDR1 SGHDT, CDR2 YYEEEE. The CDR3 DNA follows: TGTGCCAGCAGCTTGGGGGGAACAGGGGGAAATGGCTACACCTTC. It yields the protein CASSLGGTGGNGYTF.

This clone was detected only a few times. Written as DNA, the CDR3 is TGTGCCACCATGAAAACTGGACAGATCAACCAAGAGACCCAGTACTTC. It encodes CATMKTGQINQETQYF. The genes are TRBV6-6 and TRBJ2-5; possible D gene TRBD1, 6 bases. V lost 10 bases to trimming and J lost 0 bases, with 21 bases between them. This CDR3 is 16 amino acids long. Germline CDR1 and CDR2: MNHNY and SVGAGI (reference sequence).

On this clone itself: The same CDR3 can be traced to other DNA sequences in this sample. This chain uses TRBV7-8 with TRBJ2-1; 10 nucleotides line up with TRBD2. Germline V gene sequence: CDR1 SGHVS, CDR2 FQNEAQ. With 6 bases clipped from V and 5 bases from J, the junction kept 13 bases outside the gene matches. CDR3 length equals 17 residues. The CDR3 DNA follows: TGTGCCAGCAGATCACGATTAGCGGGAGGAGTCCACAATGAGCAGTTCTTC. This codes for CASRSRLAGGVHNEQFF. The entire variable domain, with the rest obtained from reference TRBV7-8 and TRBJ2-1, is as follows: GAGVSQSPRYKVAKRGQDVALRCDPISGHVSLFWYQQALGQGPEFLTYFQNEAQLDKSGLPSDRFFAERPEGSVSTLKIQRTQQEDSAVYLCASRSRLAGGVHNEQFFGPGTRLTVL.

The genes are TRBV19 and TRBJ2-5; possible D gene TRBD2, 7 bases. The CDR3 is made up of 17 amino acids. V lost 4 bases and J 4 bases, leaving 22 bases between the germline ends. The germline CDR1 and CDR2 sequences are LNHDA and SQIVND (reference sequence). CDR3 bases: TGTGCCAGTAGTAATGGGGGGGCGGGGGTGCGGGGAGAGACCCAGTACTTC. As protein: CASSNGGAGVRGETQYF.

In its sample, this clone was seen once. The gene calls are TRBV27 and TRBJ1-4; tentatively, D is TRBD1 (6 bases). The V and J ends lost 6 bases and 6 bases respectively, with 14 bases between them. CDR1 is MNHEY and CDR2 is SMNVEV in the germline V gene (reference sequence). The CDR3 is made up of 14 amino acids. The CDR3: CASRNIRGYEKLFF. CDR3 in DNA: TGTGCCAGCAGGAATATCAGGGGTTATGAAAAACTGTTTTTT.

The chain links TRBV28 to TRBJ1-2; the D gene is possibly TRBD1 (6 bases). The CDR3 length is 15 residues. CDR1 MDHEN and CDR2 SYDVKM come from the germline V gene. Deletions cut 4 bases from V and 0 bases from J, with 12 bases between. This CDR3 is CASSSAGDTNYGYTF. CDR3 DNA sequence: TGTGCCAGCAGTTCGGCAGGGGACACTAACTATGGCTACACCTTC.

The DNA of the CDR3 is TGTGCCAGCAGTGAAGCGTCCGGGACTAGCGGATACGAGCAGTACTTC. It encodes CASSEASGTSGYEQYF. V usage is TRBV2 and J usage is TRBJ2-7, with 11 bases fitting TRBD2. The CDR3 runs to 16 residues. Germline-derived CDR1 and CDR2 are SNHLY and FYNNEI. The J segment lost 4 bases and the V segment lost 0 bases, leaving 5 bases of the junction unmatched.

V and J are TRBV6-6 and TRBJ2-5; TRBD1 matches at 8 bases. This CDR3 is 15 amino acids long. Trimming at V came to 1 base and at J to 4 bases, leaving 5 bases not matched to a gene. The germline V gene encodes CDR1 MNHNY and CDR2 SVGAGI (reference sequence). CDR3 sequence: CASSYFGQGTETQYF. CDR3 in DNA: TGTGCCAGCAGTTACTTCGGACAGGGAACAGAGACCCAGTACTTC.